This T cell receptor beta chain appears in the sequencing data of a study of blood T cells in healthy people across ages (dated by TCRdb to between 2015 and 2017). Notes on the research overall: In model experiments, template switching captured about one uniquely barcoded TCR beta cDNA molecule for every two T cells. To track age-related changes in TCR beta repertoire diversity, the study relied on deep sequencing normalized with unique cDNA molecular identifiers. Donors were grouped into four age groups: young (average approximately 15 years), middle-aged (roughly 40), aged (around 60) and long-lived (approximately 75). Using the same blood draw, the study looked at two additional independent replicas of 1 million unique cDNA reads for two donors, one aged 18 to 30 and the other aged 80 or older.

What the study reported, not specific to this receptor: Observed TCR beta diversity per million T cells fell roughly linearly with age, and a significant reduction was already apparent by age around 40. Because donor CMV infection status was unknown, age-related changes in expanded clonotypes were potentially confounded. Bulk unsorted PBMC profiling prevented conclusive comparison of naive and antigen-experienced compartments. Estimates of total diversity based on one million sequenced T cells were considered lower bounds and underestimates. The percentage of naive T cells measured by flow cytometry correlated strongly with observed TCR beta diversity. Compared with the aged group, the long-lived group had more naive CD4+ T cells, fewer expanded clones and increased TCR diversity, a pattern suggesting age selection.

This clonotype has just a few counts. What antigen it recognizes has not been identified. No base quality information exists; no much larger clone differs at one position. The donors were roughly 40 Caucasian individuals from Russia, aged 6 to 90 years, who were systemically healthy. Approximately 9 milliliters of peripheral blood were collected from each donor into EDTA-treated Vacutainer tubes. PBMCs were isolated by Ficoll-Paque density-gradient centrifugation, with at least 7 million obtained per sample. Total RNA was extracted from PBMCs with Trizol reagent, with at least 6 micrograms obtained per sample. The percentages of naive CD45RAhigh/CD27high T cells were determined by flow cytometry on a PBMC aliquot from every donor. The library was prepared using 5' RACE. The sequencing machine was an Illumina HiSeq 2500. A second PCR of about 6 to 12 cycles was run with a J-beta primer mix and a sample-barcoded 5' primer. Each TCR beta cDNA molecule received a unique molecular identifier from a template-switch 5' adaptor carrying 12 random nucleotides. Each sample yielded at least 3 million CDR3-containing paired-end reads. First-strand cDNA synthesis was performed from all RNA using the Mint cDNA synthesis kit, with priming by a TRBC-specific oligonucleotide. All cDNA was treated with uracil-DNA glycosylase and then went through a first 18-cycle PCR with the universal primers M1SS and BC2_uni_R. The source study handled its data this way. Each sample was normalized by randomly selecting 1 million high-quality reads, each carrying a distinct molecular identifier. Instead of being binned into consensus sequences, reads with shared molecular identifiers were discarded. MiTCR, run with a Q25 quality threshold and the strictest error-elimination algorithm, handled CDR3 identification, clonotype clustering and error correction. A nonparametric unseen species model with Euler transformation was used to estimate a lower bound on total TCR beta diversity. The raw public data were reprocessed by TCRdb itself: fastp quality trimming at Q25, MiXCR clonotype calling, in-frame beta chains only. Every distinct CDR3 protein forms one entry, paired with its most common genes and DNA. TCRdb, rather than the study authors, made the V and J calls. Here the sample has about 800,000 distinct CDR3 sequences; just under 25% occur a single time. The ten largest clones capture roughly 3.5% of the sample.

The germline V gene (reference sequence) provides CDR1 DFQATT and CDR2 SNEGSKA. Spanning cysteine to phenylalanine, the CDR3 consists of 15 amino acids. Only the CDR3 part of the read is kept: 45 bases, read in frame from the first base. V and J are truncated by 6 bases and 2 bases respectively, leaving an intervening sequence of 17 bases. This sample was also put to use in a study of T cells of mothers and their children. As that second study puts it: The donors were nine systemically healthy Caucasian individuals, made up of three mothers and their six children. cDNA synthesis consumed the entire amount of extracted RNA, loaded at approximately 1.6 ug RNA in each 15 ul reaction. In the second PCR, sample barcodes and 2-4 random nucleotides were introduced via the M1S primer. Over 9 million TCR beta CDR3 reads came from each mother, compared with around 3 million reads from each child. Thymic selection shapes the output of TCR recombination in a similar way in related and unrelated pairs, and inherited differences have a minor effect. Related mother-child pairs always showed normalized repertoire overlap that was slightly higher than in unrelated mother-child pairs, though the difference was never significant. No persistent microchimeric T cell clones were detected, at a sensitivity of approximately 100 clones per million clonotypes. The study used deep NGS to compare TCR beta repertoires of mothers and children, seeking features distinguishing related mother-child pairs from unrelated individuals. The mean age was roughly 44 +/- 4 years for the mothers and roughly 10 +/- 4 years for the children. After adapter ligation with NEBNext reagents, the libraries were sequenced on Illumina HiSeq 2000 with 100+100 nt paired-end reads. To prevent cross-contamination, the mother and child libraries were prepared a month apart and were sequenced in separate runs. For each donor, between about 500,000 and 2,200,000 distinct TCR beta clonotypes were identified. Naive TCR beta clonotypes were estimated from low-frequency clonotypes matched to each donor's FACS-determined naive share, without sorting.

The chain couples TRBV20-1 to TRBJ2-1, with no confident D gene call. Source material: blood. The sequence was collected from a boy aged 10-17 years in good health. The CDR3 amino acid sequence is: CSALPRTFTYNEQFF. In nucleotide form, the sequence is TGCAGTGCACTCCCGAGGACGTTTACCTACAATGAGCAGTTCTTC.